These T cell receptor beta chains were read from a single sample in a study of shared clonotypes between healthy human individuals. The data were produced by immunoSEQ multiplex PCR, yet TCRdb's version contains in-frame clones alone and is incomplete. The sample contains over a million clones, roughly 70% of which appear only once. The sample comprised memory CD4+ T cells sorted from blood. All receptors derive from a man aged 18 to 35 in good health. The CDR3 runs from the conserved cysteine through the conserved F or W. D genes are given only for firm matches. Clone size is not always given. Where it is, it says once, few, many or a class for expanded clones.

J gene	V gene	D gene	clone size	CDR3 protein	CDR3 DNA
TRBJ2-5	TRBV5-1	-	few	CASSLVPGAQETQYF	TGCGCCAGCAGCTTGGTGCCCGGGGCTCAGGAGACCCAGTACTTC
TRBJ2-7	TRBV6-1	TRBD1	-	CASSRMETGREQYF	TGTGCCAGCAGCCGAATGGAGACAGGGCGTGAGCAGTACTTC
TRBJ1-5	TRBV11-2	-	-	CASSTGLLGGPQHF	TGTGCCAGCAGCACGGGACTCCTGGGTGGACCCCAGCATTTT
TRBJ2-7	TRBV6-6	-	-	CASSPAYLGEQYF	TGTGCCAGCAGTCCAGCTTACCTGGGAGAGCAGTACTTC
TRBJ2-2	TRBV19	-	-	CASSPRVQVPNTGELFF	TGTGCCAGTAGTCCTAGGGTACAGGTACCAAACACCGGGGAGCTGTTTTTT
TRBJ2-3	TRBV18	TRBD2	-	CASSPILAGDSTDTQYF	TGTGCCAGCTCGCCTATACTAGCGGGGGATAGCACAGATACGCAGTATTTT
TRBJ2-7	TRBV5-4	-	-	CASSLGGRNEQYF	TGTGCCAGCAGCTTGGGGGGACGAAACGAGCAGTACTTC
TRBJ2-2	TRBV7-2	-	-	CASSLKGGTGELFF	TGTGCCAGCAGCTTAAAGGGGGGCACCGGGGAGCTGTTTTTT
TRBJ2-3	TRBV5-6	-	-	CASSSKARGYTDTQYF	TGTGCCAGCAGCTCAAAGGCAAGGGGCTACACAGATACGCAGTATTTT
TRBJ1-1	TRBV5-1	-	few	CASTMVQGDLNTEAFF	TGCGCCAGCACAATGGTACAGGGCGACTTGAACACTGAAGCTTTCTTT
TRBJ2-5	TRBV5-1	TRBD2	-	CASSLELAEKETQYF	TGCGCCAGCAGCTTGGAGCTAGCGGAAAAAGAGACCCAGTACTTC
TRBJ1-6	TRBV9	-	-	CASSVGGIVNSPLHF	TGTGCCAGCAGCGTAGGGGGCATCGTAAATTCACCCCTCCACTTT
TRBJ1-5	TRBV19	-	-	CASSTGEGYSNQPQHF	TGTGCCAGTAGTACCGGAGAAGGGTATAGCAATCAGCCCCAGCATTTT
TRBJ2-7	TRBV10-3	-	-	CAISEGSGRDF	TGTGCCATCAGTGAGGGATCCGGAAGGGACTTC
TRBJ2-2	TRBV19	TRBD2	once	CASSKGLAGGRGGELFF	TGTGCCAGTAGTAAGGGACTAGCGGGAGGGCGCGGCGGGGAGCTGTTTTTT
TRBJ2-2	TRBV6-5	-	-	CASSSPTTGELFF	TGTGCCAGCAGTTCTCCCACCACCGGGGAGCTGTTTTTT
TRBJ1-2	TRBV5-1	-	-	CASGPGLTNYGYTF	TGCGCCAGCGGGCCGGGACTGACTAACTATGGCTACACCTTC